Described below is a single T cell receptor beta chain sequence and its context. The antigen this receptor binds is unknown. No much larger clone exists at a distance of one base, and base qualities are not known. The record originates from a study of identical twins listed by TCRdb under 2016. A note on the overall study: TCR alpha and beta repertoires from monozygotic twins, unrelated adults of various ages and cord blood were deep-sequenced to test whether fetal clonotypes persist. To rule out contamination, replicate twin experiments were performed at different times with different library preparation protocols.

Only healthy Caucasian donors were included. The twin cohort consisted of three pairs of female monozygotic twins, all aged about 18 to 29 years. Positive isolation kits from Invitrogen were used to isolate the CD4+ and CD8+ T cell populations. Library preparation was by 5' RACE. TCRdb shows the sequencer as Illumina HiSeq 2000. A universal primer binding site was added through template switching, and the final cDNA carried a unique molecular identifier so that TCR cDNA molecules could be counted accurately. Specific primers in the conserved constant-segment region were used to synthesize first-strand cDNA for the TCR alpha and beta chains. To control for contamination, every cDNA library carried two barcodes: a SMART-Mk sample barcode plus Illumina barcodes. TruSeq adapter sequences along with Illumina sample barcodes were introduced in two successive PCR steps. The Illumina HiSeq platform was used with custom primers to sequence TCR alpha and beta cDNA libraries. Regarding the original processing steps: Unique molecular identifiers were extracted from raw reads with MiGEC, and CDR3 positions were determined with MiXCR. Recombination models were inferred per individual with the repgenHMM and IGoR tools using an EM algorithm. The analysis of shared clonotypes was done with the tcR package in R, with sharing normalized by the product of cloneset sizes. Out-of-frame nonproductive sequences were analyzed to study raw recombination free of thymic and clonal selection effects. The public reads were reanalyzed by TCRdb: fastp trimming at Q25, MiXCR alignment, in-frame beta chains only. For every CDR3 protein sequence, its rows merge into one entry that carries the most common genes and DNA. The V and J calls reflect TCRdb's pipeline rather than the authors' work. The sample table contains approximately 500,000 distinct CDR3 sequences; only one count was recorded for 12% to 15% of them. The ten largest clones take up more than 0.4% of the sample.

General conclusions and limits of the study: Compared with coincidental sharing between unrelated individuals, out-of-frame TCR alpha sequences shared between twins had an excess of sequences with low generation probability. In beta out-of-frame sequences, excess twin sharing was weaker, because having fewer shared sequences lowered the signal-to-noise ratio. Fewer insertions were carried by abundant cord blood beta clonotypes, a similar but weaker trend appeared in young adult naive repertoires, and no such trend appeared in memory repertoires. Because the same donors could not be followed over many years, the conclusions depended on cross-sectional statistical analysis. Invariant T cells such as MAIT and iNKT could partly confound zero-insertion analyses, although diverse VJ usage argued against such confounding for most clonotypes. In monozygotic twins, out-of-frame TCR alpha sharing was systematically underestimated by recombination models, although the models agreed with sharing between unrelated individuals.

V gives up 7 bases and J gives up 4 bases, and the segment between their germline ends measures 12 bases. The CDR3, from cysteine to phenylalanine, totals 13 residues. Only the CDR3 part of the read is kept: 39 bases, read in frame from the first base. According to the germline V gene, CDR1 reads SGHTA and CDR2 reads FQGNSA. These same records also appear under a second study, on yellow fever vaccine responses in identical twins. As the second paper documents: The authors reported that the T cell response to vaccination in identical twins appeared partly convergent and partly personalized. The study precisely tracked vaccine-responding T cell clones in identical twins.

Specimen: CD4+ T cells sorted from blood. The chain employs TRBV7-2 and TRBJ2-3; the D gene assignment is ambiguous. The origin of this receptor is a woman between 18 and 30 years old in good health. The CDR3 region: CASTPGMADTQYF. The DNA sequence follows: TGTGCCAGCACTCCTGGCATGGCAGATACGCAGTATTTT.